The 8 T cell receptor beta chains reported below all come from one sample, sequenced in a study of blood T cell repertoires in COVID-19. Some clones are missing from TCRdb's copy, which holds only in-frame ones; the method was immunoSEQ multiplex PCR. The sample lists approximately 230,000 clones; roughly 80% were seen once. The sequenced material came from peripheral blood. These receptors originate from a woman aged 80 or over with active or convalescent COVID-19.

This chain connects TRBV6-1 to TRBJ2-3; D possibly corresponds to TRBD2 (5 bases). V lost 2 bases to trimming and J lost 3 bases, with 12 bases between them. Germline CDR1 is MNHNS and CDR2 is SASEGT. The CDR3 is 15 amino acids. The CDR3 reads CASSEFGVGTDTQYF. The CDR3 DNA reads TGTGCCAGCAGTGAATTCGGGGTCGGAACAGATACGCAGTATTTT.

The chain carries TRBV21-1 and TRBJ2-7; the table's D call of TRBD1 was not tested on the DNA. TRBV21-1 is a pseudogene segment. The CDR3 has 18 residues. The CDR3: CASSKANWGTGDTREQYF. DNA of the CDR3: TGTGCCAGCAGCAAAGCCAATTGGGGTACTGGGGACACTAGGGAGCAGTACTTC.

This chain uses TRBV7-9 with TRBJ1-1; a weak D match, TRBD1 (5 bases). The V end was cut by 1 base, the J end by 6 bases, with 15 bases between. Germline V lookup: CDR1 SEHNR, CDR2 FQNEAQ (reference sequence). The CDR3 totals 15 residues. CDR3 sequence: CASSLGVSGEAEAFF. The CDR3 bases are TGTGCCAGCAGCTTAGGGGTTTCGGGGGAGGCTGAAGCTTTCTTT.

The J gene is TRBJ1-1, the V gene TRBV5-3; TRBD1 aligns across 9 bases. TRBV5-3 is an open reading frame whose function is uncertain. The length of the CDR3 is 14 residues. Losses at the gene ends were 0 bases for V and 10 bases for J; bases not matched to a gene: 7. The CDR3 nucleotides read TGTGCCAGAAGCTTGGTGTACAGGGGGCGTGTAGCTTTCTTT. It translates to CARSLVYRGRVAFF.

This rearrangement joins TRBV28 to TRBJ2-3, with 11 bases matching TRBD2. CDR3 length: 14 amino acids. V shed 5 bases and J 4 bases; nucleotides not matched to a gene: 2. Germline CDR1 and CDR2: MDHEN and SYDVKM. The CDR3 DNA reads TGTGCCAGCAGTACTAGCGGGGGCTCAGATACGCAGTATTTT. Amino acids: CASSTSGGSDTQYF.

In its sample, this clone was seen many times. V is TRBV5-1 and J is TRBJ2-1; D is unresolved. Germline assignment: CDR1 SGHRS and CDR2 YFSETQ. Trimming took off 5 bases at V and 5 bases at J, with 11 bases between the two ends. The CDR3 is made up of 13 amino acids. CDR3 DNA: TGCGCCAGCAGGGCAGATACCCACAATGAGCAGTTCTTC. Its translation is CASRADTHNEQFF.

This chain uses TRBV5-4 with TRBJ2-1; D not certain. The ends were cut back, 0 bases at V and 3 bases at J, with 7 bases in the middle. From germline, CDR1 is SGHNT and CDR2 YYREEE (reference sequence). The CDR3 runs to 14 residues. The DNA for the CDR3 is TGTGCCAGCAGCTTGGATGCAGGCTACAATGAGCAGTTCTTC. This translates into CASSLDAGYNEQFF.

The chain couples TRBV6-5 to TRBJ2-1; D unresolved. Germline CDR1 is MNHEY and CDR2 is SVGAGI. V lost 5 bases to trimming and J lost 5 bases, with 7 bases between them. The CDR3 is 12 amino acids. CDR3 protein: CASSKPDNEQFF. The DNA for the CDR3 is TGTGCCAGCAGTAAACCAGACAATGAGCAGTTCTTC.